The entry that follows covers one T cell receptor beta chain sequence. This CDR3 has 16 residues. Per the germline V gene, CDR1 is KGHDR and CDR2 is SFDVKD. V gave up 2 bases and J gave up 4 bases; unmatched junction bases: 6. This sample is part of a study of blood T cell repertoires in COVID-19. Study in general: Donors in the United States, Italy and Spain gave samples during acute or convalescent COVID-19.

Authors' processing steps: Amplification from reference gene primers served as the basis for estimated nucleated cell counts. Clones were sequenced by immunoSEQ multiplex PCR, and TCRdb holds only the in-frame ones, with some missing. The DNA was the basis for D and trimming; V, J and clone size are from that table. This repertoire shows about 100,000 clones, approximately 80% found once; its top ten account for roughly 12%. The sequenced sample was peripheral blood. The chain recombines TRBV24-1 with TRBJ2-3; 9 bases align to TRBD1. The TCR comes from a man between 50 and 59 years old with active or convalescent COVID-19. The CDR3 spells CATSDSGTGRADTQYF. CDR3 in DNA: TGTGCCACCAGTGATTCCGGGACAGGGAGGGCAGATACGCAGTATTTT.